One and the same sample provided the 15 T cell receptor beta chains below, sequenced in a study of T cell responses to AZD1222 COVID-19 vaccine. Clones were sequenced by immunoSEQ multiplex PCR, and TCRdb holds only the in-frame ones, with some missing. Here the sample spans approximately 100,000 clones, approximately 88% being singletons. The starting material was peripheral blood, obtained on day 0 of AZD1222 vaccination. These receptors were collected from an adult in good health.

This chain connects TRBV7-2 to TRBJ2-1; D not certain. The CDR3 is made up of 13 amino acids. Germline-derived CDR1 and CDR2 are SGHTA and FQGNSA. V dropped 5 bases and J dropped 4 bases, with 9 bases sitting between them. The CDR3 sequence: CASSLTAYNEQFF. The CDR3, as DNA: TGTGCCAGCAGCCTGACTGCATACAATGAGCAGTTCTTC. Together with reference TRBV7-2 and TRBJ2-1, the CDR3 gives the full variable domain: GAGVSQSPSNKVTEKGKDVELRCDPISGHTALYWYRQSLGQGLEFLIYFQGNSAPDKSGLPSDRFSAERTGGSVSTLTIQRTQQEDSAVYLCASSLTAYNEQFFGPGTRLTVL.

The chain employs TRBV6-5 and TRBJ2-1, with 7 bases that match TRBD2. Germline loops: CDR1 MNHEY, CDR2 SVGAGI. V lost 2 bases and J lost 13; bases outside the gene matches: 8. The CDR3 is made up of 13 amino acids. CDR3 bases: TGTGCCAGCAGTTACCAACACAGAGCGGGACAGTTCTTC. This codes for CASSYQHRAGQFF.

The genes are TRBV19 and TRBJ2-7; D call uncertain. The CDR3 has 14 amino acids. Germline CDR1 and CDR2: LNHDA and SQIVND (reference sequence). The V and J ends lost 2 bases and 0 bases respectively, with 8 bases between them. CDR3 bases: TGTGCCAGTAGTATACCCGGCCCCTCCTACGAGCAGTACTTC. Its translation is CASSIPGPSYEQYF.

The V call is TRBV4-2, the J call TRBJ1-1, with 7 bases fitting TRBD1. V shed 1 base and J 5 bases; nucleotides not matched to a gene: 4. The germline gives CDR1 LGHNA, CDR2 YNFKEQ. There are 14 residues in the CDR3. CDR3 sequence (DNA): TGTGCCAGCAGCCAAGGGGCAGGGGGGACTGAAGCTTTCTTT. Translated, it gives CASSQGAGGTEAFF.

The V and J genes are TRBV6-1 and TRBJ1-3; D possibly corresponds to TRBD1 (5 bases). Germline loops: CDR1 MNHNS, CDR2 SASEGT. Deletions cut 3 bases from V and 2 bases from J, with 11 bases between. The CDR3 loop spans 15 amino acids. The CDR3: CASSDREYPGNTIYF. The DNA of the CDR3 is TGTGCCAGCAGTGACAGGGAATATCCTGGAAACACCATATATTTT.

This chain joins TRBV4-3 and TRBJ2-7, with TRBD2 as a possible D gene (5 bases). V was pared by 4 bases and J by 1 base, with 11 bases between. The CDR3 spans 14 residues. CDR1 is LGHNA and CDR2 is YSLEER in the germline V gene. CDR3 sequence reads: CASSPGSGSYEQYF. CDR3 nucleotides: TGCGCCAGCAGCCCGGGATCTGGATCCTACGAGCAGTACTTC.

This chain uses TRBV6-2 or TRBV6-3 with TRBJ2-7; D might be TRBD1 (5 bases). V lost 4 bases and J lost 3, with 10 bases in between. The germline CDR1 and CDR2 sequences are MNHEY and SVGEGT. This CDR3 comprises 13 residues. This CDR3 reads CASSSDTSYEQYF. The CDR3, as DNA: TGTGCCAGCAGTTCGGACACGAGCTACGAGCAGTACTTC.

The rearrangement uses TRBV5-1 and TRBJ2-1, with 7 bases that match TRBD1. Looked up from germline, CDR1 is SGHRS and CDR2 is YFSETQ. This CDR3 has 15 residues. V was pared by 3 bases and J by 6 bases, with 9 bases of the junction left unmatched. The CDR3 bases are TGCGCCAGCAGCTCGACAGGGACCGCTTTCAATGAGCAGTTCTTC. It codes for CASSSTGTAFNEQFF.

This chain joins TRBV5-5 and TRBJ1-2; tentative D call: TRBD1 (6 bases). Trimming left V 0 bases short and J 0 bases short, with 9 bases between. This CDR3 is built from 15 residues. Germline loops: CDR1 SGHKS, CDR2 YYEKEE (reference sequence). CDR3 loop: CASSLDTGSNYGYTF. The CDR3 DNA sequence: TGTGCCAGCAGCTTGGATACAGGGTCTAACTATGGCTACACCTTC.

The chain couples TRBV6-5 to TRBJ1-2, with D tentatively TRBD1 (5 bases). The V end was cut by 7 bases, the J end by 5 bases, with 14 bases between. Germline V CDR1 and CDR2: MNHEY, SVGAGI. CDR3 length: 13 residues. The CDR3 sequence: CASISGTTYGYTF. Here the CDR3 DNA reads TGTGCCAGCATCTCGGGGACTACATATGGCTACACCTTC.

The chain recombines TRBV14 with TRBJ2-7; perhaps TRBD2 as D (6 bases). The V end was cut by 4 bases, the J end by 3 bases, with 7 bases between. The CDR3 is 12 amino acids. From germline, CDR1 is SGHDN and CDR2 FVKESK. The CDR3 nucleotides are TGTGCCAGCAGCCCGGGGGTCTACGAGCAGTACTTC. It translates to CASSPGVYEQYF.

This sequence joins TRBV11-2 and TRBJ1-6, with TRBD1 matching 10 bases. There are 15 residues in the CDR3. Germline V gene lookup returns CDR1 SGHAT and CDR2 FQNNGV. After removal of 5 bases from V and 8 bases from J, the junction contained 6 bases not matched to a gene. CDR3 nucleotide sequence: TGTGCCAGCAGCAGGACAGGGGGTCGACATTCACCCCTCCACTTT. It is translated as CASSRTGGRHSPLHF.

J is TRBJ1-5 and V is TRBV6-4; weak D call: TRBD1 (5 bases). Per germline, CDR1 MRHNA and CDR2 SNTAGT. Trimming stripped 4 bases from V and 0 bases from J, with 13 bases between. This CDR3 region has 16 residues. CDR3 DNA sequence: TGTGCCAGCAGTGCACCCAGGGAAGATAGCAATCAGCCCCAGCATTTT. Protein product: CASSAPREDSNQPQHF.

This clone has just one count. V gene TRBV11-2 combines with J gene TRBJ2-3; 9 bases are a match to TRBD2. Germline V gene sequence: CDR1 SGHAT, CDR2 FQNNGV. Trimming removed 2 bases from V and 8 bases from J; junction bases left unmatched: 17. The CDR3 totals 18 residues. The CDR3 nucleotides are TGTGCCAGCAGCTTAAACTCCGCGGGGGGGCGTCCACACGGTACGCAGTATTTT. Its protein product is CASSLNSAGGRPHGTQYF.

J is TRBJ2-7 and V is TRBV19, with a weak D call TRBD2 (6 bases). Germline values: CDR1 LNHDA, CDR2 SQIVND (reference sequence). V was clipped by 3 bases and J by 2 bases, with 11 bases between them. The CDR3 length is 14 residues. CDR3 nucleotide sequence: TGTGCCAGTAGTATCGGCGGGAAGACCTACGAGCAGTACTTC. Amino acid sequence: CASSIGGKTYEQYF.